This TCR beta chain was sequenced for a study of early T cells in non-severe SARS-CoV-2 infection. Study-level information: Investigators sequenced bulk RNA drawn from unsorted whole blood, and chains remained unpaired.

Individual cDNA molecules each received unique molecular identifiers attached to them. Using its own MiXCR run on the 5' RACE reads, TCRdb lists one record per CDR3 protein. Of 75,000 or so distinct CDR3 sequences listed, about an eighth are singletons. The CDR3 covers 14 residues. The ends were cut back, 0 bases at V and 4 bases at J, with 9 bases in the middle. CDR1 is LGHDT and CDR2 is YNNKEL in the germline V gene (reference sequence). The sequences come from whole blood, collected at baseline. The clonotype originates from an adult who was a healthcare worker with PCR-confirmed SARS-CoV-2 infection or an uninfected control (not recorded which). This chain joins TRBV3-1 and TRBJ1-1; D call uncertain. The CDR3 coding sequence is TGTGCCAGCAGCCAAGACGCAGGAATCACTGAAGCTTTCTTT. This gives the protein CASSQDAGITEAFF.